The entry below describes one T cell receptor (beta chain). Which antigen it targets is not known. No per-base quality is available; no much larger clone lies one base away. This entry comes from a study of CD8 T cells in Susac syndrome (dated by TCRdb to the late 2010s). Regarding the complete study: Whether CD8+ T cell activation and differentiation in Susac syndrome was antigen driven was tested using repertoire sequencing. General conclusions and limits of the study: The number of individuals in the TCR sequencing and HLA analysis was recognized as being relatively small.

RNA was extracted with the RNeasy kit and 0.5 to 1 ug was reverse transcribed using random hexamers. TCR beta CDR3 regions were amplified with the immunoSEQ multiplex PCR assay covering 54 Vbeta and 13 Jbeta segments. Bias from PCR amplification was corrected by using a synthetic template baseline for primer optimization and for computational correction. Per the original workflow: Reads were annotated to V, D and J genes per IMGT and analyzed with immunoSEQ Analyzer, keeping only productive sequences. Clonality was computed as one minus Shannon entropy normalized by log2 of the number of productive unique sequences. For each patient and control, public and private clones were evaluated among the 100 most prevalent clones. Clones were defined as Susac-specific when absent from the healthy and MS cohorts, from some 1,100 published viral clones and from other ImmuneACCESS disease sequences. TCRdb reprocessed the public reads (quality trimming at Q25 with fastp, clone calling with MiXCR) and kept in-frame beta chains. Rows with one shared CDR3 protein collapse into an entry with the most common genes and DNA. The V and J calls, along with clone size, are taken from TCRdb and not from the paper's own processing. This sample is represented by some 180,000 distinct CDR3 sequences; 85% to 95% of them were singletons. The leading ten clones occupy 0.1% to 0.12% of the sample.

Trimming takes 2 bases from V and 4 bases from J, and the germline ends sit 12 bases apart. The CDR3 measures 15 amino acids from cysteine to phenylalanine. CDR3 DNA is the only sequence kept; it has 45 bases, read in frame from the first base. Looking up the germline V gene yields CDR1 SGHRS and CDR2 YFSETQ. Peripheral blood CD8+ and CD4+ T cells from healthy donors, Susac syndrome patients and multiple sclerosis patients were profiled by high-throughput TCR beta sequencing. The healthy donors served as controls matched for age and sex. CD8+ TEMRA cells were enriched by FACS, while bulk CD8+ and CD4+ T cells were purified by magnetic negative isolation. Blood was drawn into EDTA tubes, processed within 24 hours, and PBMCs were isolated by density gradient centrifugation. PBMCs intended for TCR sequencing were frozen in liquid nitrogen and were later thawed in a 37 degrees C water bath. The sorted or isolated CD4+, CD8+ and CD8+ TEMRA cells had a purity of 90% or higher.

This clonotype was obtained from a human donor in good health. This chain joins TRBV5-1 to TRBJ2-2; the D segment could be TRBD2, given 5 matching bases. Sequencing used CD4+ T cells from PBMCs. The DNA is TGCGCCAGCAGCTTTACAGCGGCGGGCACCGGGGAGCTGTTTTTT. The translation is CASSFTAAGTGELFF.